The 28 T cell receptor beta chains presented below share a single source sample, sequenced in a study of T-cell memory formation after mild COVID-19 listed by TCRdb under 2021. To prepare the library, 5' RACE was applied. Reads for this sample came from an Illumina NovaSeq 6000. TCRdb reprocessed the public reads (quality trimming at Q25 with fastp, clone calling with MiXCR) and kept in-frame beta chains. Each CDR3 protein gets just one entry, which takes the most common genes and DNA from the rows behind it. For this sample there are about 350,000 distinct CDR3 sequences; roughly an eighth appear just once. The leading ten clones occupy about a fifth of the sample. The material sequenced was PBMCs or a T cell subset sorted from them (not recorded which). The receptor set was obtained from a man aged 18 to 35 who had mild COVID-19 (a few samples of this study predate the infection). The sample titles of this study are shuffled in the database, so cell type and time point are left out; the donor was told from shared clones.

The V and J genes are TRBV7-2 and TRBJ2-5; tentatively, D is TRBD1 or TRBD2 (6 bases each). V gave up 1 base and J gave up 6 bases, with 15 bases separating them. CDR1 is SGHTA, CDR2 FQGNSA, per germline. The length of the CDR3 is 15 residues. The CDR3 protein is CASSLGPRGQQTQYF. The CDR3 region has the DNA TGTGCCAGCAGCTTAGGCCCGCGGGGACAACAGACCCAGTACTTC. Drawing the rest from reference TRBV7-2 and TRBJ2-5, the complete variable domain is GAGVSQSPSNKVTEKGKDVELRCDPISGHTALYWYRQSLGQGLEFLIYFQGNSAPDKSGLPSDRFSAERTGGSVSTLTIQRTQQEDSAVYLCASSLGPRGQQTQYFGPGTRLLVL.

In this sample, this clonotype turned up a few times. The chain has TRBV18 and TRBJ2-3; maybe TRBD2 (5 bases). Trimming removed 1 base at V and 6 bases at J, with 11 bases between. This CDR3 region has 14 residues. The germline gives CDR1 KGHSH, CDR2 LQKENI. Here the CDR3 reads CASSPLLRGDTQYF. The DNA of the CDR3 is TGTGCCAGCTCACCACTGCTGCGCGGGGATACGCAGTATTTT.

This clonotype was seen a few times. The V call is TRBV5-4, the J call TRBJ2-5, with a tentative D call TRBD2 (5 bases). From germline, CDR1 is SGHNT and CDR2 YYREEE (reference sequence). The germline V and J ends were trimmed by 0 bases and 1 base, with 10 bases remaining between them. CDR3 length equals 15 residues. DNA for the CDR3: TGTGCCAGCAGCTTGGTATCTAGCAGCCAAGAGACCCAGTACTTC. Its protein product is CASSLVSSSQETQYF.

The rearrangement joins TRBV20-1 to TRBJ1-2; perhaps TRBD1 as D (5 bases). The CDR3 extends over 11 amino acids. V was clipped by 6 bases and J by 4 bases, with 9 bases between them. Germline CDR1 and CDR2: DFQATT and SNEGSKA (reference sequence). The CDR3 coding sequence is TGCAGTGCCGGGGACGGCTATGGCTACACCTTC. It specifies CSAGDGYGYTF.

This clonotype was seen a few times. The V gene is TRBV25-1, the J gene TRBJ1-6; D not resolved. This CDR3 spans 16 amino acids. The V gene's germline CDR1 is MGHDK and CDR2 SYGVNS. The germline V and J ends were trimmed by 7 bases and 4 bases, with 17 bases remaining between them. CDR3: CASKGRGYSYNSPLHF. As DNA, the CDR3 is TGTGCCAGCAAAGGTCGCGGGTATTCGTATAATTCACCCCTCCACTTT.

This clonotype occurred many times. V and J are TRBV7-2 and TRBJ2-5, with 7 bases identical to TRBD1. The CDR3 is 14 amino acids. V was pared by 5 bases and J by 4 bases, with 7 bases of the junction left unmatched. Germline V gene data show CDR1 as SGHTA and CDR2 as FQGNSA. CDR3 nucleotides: TGTGCCAGCAGCCTACAGGGGAGTGGAGAGACCCAGTACTTC. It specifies CASSLQGSGETQYF.

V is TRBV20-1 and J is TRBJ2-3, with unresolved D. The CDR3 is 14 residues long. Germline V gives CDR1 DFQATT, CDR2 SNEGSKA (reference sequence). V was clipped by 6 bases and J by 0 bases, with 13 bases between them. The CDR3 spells CSAPGPTSTDTQYF. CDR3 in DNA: TGCAGTGCCCCTGGACCAACTAGCACAGATACGCAGTATTTT.

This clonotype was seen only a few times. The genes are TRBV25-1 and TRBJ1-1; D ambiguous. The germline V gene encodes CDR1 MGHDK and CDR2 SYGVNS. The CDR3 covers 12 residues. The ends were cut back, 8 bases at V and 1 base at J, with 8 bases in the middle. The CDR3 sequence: CASLGWNTEAFF. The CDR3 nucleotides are TGTGCCAGCTTAGGATGGAACACTGAAGCTTTCTTT.

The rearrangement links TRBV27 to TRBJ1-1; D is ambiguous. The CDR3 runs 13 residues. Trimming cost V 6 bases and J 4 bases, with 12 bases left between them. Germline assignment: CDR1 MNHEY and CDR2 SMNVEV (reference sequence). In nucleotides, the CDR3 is TGTGCCAGCAGGCACGGCGTTGGCACTGAAGCTTTCTTT. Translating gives CASRHGVGTEAFF.

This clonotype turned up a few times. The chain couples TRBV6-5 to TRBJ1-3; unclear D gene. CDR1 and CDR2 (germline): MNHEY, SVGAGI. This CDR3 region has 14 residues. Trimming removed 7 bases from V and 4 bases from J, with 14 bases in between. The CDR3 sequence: CASTRDPSGNTIYF. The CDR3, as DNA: TGTGCCAGCACCCGAGACCCCTCGGGAAACACCATATATTTT.

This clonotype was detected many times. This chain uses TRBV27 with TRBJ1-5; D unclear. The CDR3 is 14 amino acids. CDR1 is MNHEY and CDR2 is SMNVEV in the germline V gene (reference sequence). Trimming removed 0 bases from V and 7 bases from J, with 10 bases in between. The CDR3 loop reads CASSLSGSGQPQHF. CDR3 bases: TGTGCCAGCAGTTTATCAGGGAGTGGGCAGCCCCAGCATTTT.

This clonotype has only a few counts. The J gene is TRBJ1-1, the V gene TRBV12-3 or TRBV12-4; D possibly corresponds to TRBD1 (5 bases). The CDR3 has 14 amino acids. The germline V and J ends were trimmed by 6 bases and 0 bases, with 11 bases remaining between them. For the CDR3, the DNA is TGTGCCAGCAGGCCTGAGACAGTGAACACTGAAGCTTTCTTT. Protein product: CASRPETVNTEAFF.

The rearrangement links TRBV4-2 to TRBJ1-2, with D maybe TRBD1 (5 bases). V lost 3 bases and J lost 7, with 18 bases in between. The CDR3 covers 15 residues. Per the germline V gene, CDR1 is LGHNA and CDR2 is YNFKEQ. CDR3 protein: CASSHDVRDPSGYTF. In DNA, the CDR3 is TGTGCCAGCAGCCATGACGTCCGGGACCCTTCTGGCTACACCTTC.

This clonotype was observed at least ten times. This CDR3 is CASSLVGRADGYTF. CDR3 nucleotides: TGTGCCAGCAGCTTAGTGGGCAGGGCTGATGGCTACACCTTC. The chain employs TRBV7-2 and TRBJ1-2; D might be TRBD1 (5 bases). This CDR3 has 14 amino acids. Looked up from germline, CDR1 is SGHTA and CDR2 is FQGNSA. V was cut by 1 base and J by 6 bases, with 12 bases left in between.

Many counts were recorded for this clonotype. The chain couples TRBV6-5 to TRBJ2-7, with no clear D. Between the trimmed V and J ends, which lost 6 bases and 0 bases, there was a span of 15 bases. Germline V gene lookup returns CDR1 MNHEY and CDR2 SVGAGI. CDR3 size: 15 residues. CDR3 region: CASRTLSVGSYEQYF. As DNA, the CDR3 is TGTGCCAGCAGGACGCTCTCTGTGGGCTCCTACGAGCAGTACTTC.

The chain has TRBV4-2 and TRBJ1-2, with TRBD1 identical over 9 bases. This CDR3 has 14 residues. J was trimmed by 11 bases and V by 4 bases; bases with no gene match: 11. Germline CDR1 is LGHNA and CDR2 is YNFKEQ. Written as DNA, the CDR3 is TGTGCCAGCAGCCCCGAGGGACAGGGAATCGGTTACACCTTC. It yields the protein CASSPEGQGIGYTF.

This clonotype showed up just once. The CDR3 DNA reads TGTGCCAGCAGTTACTCGCCAGGGAGGACTGAAGCTTTCTTT. Translating it yields CASSYSPGRTEAFF. The chain is built from TRBV6-5 and TRBJ1-1; weak D call: TRBD1 (5 bases). V shed 0 bases and J shed 5 bases, with 10 bases lying between them. The germline V gene encodes CDR1 MNHEY and CDR2 SVGAGI. This CDR3 has 14 amino acids.

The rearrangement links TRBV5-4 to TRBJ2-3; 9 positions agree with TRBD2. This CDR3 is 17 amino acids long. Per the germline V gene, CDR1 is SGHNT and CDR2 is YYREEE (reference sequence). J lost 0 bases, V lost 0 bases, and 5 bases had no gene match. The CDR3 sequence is CASSLVGLAGSTDTQYF. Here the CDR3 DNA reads TGTGCCAGCAGCTTGGTGGGCCTAGCGGGAAGCACAGATACGCAGTATTTT. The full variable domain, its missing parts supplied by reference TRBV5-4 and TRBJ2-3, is ETGVTQSPTHLIKTRGQQVTLRCSSQSGHNTVSWYQQALGQGPQFIFQYYREEENGRGNFPPRFSGLQFPNYSSELNVNALELDDSALYLCASSLVGLAGSTDTQYFGPGTRLTVL.

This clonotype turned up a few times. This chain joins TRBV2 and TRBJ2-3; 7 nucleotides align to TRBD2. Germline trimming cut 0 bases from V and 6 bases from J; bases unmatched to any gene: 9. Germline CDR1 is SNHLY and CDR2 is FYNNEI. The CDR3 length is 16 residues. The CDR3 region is CASSEAGLPSSDTQYF. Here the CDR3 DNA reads TGTGCCAGCAGTGAAGCGGGACTACCCTCATCGGATACGCAGTATTTT.

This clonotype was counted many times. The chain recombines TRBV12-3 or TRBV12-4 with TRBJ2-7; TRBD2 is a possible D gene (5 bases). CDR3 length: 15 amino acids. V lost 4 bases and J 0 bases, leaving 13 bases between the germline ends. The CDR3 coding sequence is TGTGCCAGCAGTTCCCCCGGGATGGTCTCCTACGAGCAGTACTTC. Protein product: CASSSPGMVSYEQYF.

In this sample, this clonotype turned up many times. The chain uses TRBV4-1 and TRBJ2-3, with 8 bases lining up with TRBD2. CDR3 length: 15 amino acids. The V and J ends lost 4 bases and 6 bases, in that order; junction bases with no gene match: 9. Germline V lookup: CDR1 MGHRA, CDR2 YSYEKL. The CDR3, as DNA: TGCGCCAGCAGCCCCGATCAGCGGGGGTATGATACGCAGTATTTT. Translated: CASSPDQRGYDTQYF.

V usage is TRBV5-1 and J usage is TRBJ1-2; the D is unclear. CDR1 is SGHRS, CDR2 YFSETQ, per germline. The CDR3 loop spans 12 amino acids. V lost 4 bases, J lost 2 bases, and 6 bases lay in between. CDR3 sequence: CASSTDNYGYTF. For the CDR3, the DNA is TGCGCCAGCAGCACCGACAACTATGGCTACACCTTC.

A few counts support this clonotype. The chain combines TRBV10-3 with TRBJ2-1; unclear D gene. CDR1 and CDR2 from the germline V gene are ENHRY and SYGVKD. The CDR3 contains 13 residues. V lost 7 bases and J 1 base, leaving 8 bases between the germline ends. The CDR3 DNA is TGTGCCATCAATCCCGGGTCCTACAATGAGCAGTTCTTC. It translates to CAINPGSYNEQFF.

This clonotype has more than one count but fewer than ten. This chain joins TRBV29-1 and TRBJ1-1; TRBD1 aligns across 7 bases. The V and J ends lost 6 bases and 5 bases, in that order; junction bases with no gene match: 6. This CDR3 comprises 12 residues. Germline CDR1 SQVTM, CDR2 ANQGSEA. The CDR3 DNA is TGCAGCGTGTCAGGGGGTCGGACTGAAGCTTTCTTT. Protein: CSVSGGRTEAFF.

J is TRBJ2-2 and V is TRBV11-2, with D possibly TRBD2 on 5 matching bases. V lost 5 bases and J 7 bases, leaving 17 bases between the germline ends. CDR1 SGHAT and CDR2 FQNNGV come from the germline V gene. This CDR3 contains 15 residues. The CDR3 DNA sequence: TGTGCCAGCAGCCCCCCATATCCGGCGGGCGGGGAGCTGTTTTTT. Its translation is CASSPPYPAGGELFF.

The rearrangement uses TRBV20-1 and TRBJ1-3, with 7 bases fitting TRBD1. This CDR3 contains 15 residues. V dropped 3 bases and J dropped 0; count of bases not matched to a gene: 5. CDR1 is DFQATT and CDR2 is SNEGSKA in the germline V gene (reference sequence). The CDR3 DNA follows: TGCAGTGCTAGGGTTCCAGGGGGCTCTGGAAACACCATATATTTT. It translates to CSARVPGGSGNTIYF.

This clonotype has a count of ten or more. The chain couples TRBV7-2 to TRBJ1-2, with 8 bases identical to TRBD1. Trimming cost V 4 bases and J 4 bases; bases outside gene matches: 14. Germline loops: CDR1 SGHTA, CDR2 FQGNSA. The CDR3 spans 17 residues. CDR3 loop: CASSSLRTGGRGYGYTF. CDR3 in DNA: TGTGCCAGCAGCTCGCTACGCACAGGGGGGAGGGGCTATGGCTACACCTTC.

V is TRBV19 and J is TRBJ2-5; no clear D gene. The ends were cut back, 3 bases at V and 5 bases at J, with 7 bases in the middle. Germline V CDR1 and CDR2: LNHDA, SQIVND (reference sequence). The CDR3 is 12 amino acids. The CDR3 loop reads CASSMGWETQYF. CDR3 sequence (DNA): TGTGCCAGTAGTATGGGCTGGGAGACCCAGTACTTC.